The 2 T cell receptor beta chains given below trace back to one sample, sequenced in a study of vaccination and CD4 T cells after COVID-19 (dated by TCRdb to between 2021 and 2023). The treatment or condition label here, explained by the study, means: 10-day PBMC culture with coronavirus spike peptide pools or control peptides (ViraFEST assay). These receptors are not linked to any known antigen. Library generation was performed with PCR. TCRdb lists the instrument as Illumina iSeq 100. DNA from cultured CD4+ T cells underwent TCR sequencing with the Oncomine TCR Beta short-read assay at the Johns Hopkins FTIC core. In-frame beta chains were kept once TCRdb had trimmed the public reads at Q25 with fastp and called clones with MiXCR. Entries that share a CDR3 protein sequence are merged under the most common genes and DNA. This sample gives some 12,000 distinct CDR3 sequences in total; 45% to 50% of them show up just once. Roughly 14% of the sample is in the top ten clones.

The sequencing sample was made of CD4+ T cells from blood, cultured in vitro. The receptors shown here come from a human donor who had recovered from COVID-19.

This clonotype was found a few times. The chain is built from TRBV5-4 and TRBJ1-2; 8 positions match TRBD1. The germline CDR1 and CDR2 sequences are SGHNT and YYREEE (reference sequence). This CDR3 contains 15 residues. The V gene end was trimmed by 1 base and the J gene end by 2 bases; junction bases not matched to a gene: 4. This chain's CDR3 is CASSLRTGPNYGYTF. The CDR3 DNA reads TGTGCCAGCAGCTTGAGGACAGGGCCCAACTATGGCTACACCTTC.

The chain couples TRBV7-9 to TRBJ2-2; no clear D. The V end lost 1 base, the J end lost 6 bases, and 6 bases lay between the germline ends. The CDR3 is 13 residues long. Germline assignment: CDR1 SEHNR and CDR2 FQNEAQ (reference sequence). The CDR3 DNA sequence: TGTGCCAGCAGCTTAGAAGGAGCCGGGGAGCTGTTTTTT. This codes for CASSLEGAGELFF.